Following are 26 T cell receptor beta chains from one sample sequenced in a study of human T cells and chemical hapten exposure. From the RACE reads, TCRdb called clonotypes with MiXCR, one entry per CDR3 protein. The sample has about 380,000 distinct CDR3 sequences; 4.5% to 5.5% are singletons. Time point in this sample: pre-sensitization, week 0. Treatment indicated: therapeutic diphenylcyclopropenone sensitization with weekly scalp DPC. This specimen consisted of whole blood, obtained in connection with sensitization to the hapten diphenylcyclopropenone (DPC). These receptors all come from a woman in her forties or fifties with alopecia areata. Some clones in this sample may be carry-over from other donors' samples.

This clonotype turned up a few times. The chain has TRBV3-1 and TRBJ1-3; the D gene is possibly TRBD1 (6 bases). Germline lookup yields CDR1 LGHDT and CDR2 YNNKEL (reference sequence). This CDR3 has 14 residues. Trimming pared 6 bases from V and 4 bases from J, leaving 13 bases between. In nucleotides, the CDR3 is TGTGCCAGCAGTTTCACAGGGAAAGGAAACACCATATATTTT. It specifies CASSFTGKGNTIYF.

The chain combines TRBV4-3 with TRBJ1-2; 9 nucleotides agree with TRBD1. V was clipped by 2 bases and J by 7 bases; unmatched bases: 11. The CDR3 contains 16 residues. CDR1 is LGHNA and CDR2 is YSLEER in the germline V gene. This CDR3 reads CASSQFIWDREGGYTF. In DNA form, the CDR3 reads TGCGCCAGCAGCCAATTTATCTGGGACAGGGAAGGTGGCTACACCTTC.

This clonotype occurred many times. The chain is built from TRBV6-1 and TRBJ1-6, with D unclear. Germline CDR1 and CDR2: MNHNS and SASEGT. The germline V and J ends were trimmed by 3 bases and 7 bases, with 16 bases remaining between them. CDR3 length: 16 amino acids. The CDR3 spells CASSETVGPRNSPLHF. Here the CDR3 DNA reads TGTGCCAGCAGTGAGACTGTGGGCCCGAGGAATTCACCCCTCCACTTT.

This clonotype was counted ten times or more. The chain has TRBV5-1 and TRBJ2-1; 13 nucleotides line up with TRBD2. V lost 4 bases to trimming and J lost 7 bases; unmatched junction nucleotides: 8. The CDR3 has 16 residues. Germline lookup yields CDR1 SGHRS and CDR2 YFSETQ. CDR3 DNA: TGCGCCAGCAGCATAGGACTAGCGGGAGTTAGAAATGAGCAGTTCTTC. It codes for CASSIGLAGVRNEQFF.

This clonotype was detected a few times. V is TRBV11-2 and J is TRBJ2-1; the D gene is possibly TRBD1 (6 bases). The CDR3 extends over 15 amino acids. CDR1 SGHAT and CDR2 FQNNGV come from the germline V gene. V lost 2 bases and J 4 bases, leaving 12 bases between the germline ends. For the CDR3, the DNA is TGTGCCAGCAGCTTATTCTGGGGGCAGTACAATGAGCAGTTCTTC. Protein product: CASSLFWGQYNEQFF. The variable domain in full, with the rest retrieved from reference TRBV11-2 and TRBJ2-1, is EAGVAQSPRYKIIEKRQSVAFWCNPISGHATLYWYQQILGQGPKLLIQFQNNGVVDDSQLPKDRFSAERLKGVDSTLKIQPAKLEDSAVYLCASSLFWGQYNEQFFGPGTRLTVL.

This clonotype was seen a few times. The chain links TRBV6-5 to TRBJ1-1, with 7 bases that match TRBD1. This CDR3 has 14 residues. With 7 bases clipped from V and 6 bases from J, the junction kept 11 bases outside the gene matches. Germline V gene sequence: CDR1 MNHEY, CDR2 SVGAGI. The CDR3 protein is CASTQRRGQAEAFF. The CDR3 DNA reads as TGTGCCAGCACCCAAAGGAGGGGGCAGGCTGAAGCTTTCTTT.

This clonotype has just a few counts. This chain links TRBV2 with TRBJ2-7; D is possibly TRBD1 (6 bases). From germline, CDR1 is SNHLY and CDR2 FYNNEI. CDR3 size: 14 residues. Trimming took 11 bases from V and 3 from J, leaving 20 bases between them. Written as DNA, the CDR3 is TGTGCCGTTTTCTCGGCTGGGACAAACTACGAGCAGTACTTC. Its protein product is CAVFSAGTNYEQYF.

The rearrangement links TRBV6-2 or TRBV6-3 to TRBJ1-4; the match to TRBD1 covers 11 bases. The germline V gene has CDR1 MNHEY and CDR2 SVGEGT. The CDR3 is 14 amino acids. Losses at the gene ends were 2 bases for V and 7 bases for J; bases not matched to a gene: 0. CDR3 sequence reads: CASSYGTGGEKLFF. DNA for the CDR3: TGTGCCAGCAGTTACGGGACAGGGGGTGAAAAACTGTTTTTT.

In this sample, this clonotype turned up many times. The rearrangement joins TRBV27 to TRBJ1-2; maybe TRBD1 (5 bases). The V end lost 2 bases, the J end lost 8 bases, and 18 bases lay between the germline ends. The V gene's germline CDR1 is MNHEY and CDR2 SMNVEV (reference sequence). The CDR3 length is 15 residues. The CDR3 DNA is TGTGCCAGCAGTTTAACCCTACAGGATTTGGACGGCTACACCTTC. This gives the protein CASSLTLQDLDGYTF.

The chain is built from TRBV7-8 and TRBJ1-6; 8 positions match TRBD1. The germline CDR1 and CDR2 sequences are SGHVS and FQNEAQ. V shed 3 bases and J 6 bases; nucleotides not matched to a gene: 7. There are 16 residues in the CDR3. This CDR3 is CASSFWVDRVNSPLHF. As DNA, the CDR3 is TGTGCCAGCAGCTTTTGGGTGGACAGGGTTAATTCACCCCTCCACTTT.

The chain recombines TRBV20-1 with TRBJ2-7; 10 bases align to TRBD1. This CDR3 spans 14 amino acids. Germline V gives CDR1 DFQATT, CDR2 SNEGSKA (reference sequence). V gave up 5 bases and J gave up 6 bases; unmatched junction bases: 10. CDR3 DNA: TGCAGTGCTGCCCCCCGGACAGGGGGTAGCGAGCAGTACTTC. As protein: CSAAPRTGGSEQYF.

The V gene is TRBV12-1, the J gene TRBJ2-6; TRBD1, the table's D call, lacks a check against the DNA. TRBV12-1 is assigned pseudogene status. The CDR3 sequence is 18 residues long. For the CDR3, the DNA is TGTGCCAGCAGCCATCCCCGGGACAGGTCTGCTGGGGCCTACGTCCTGACTTTC. It yields the protein CASSHPRDRSAGAYVLTF.

There are many counts of this clonotype. This chain uses TRBV27 with TRBJ2-3; no clear D gene. The CDR3 is 15 residues long. Germline CDR1 is MNHEY and CDR2 is SMNVEV (reference sequence). Trimming removed 2 bases at V and 0 bases at J, with 9 bases between. The DNA for the CDR3 is TGTGCCAGCAGTTTAGCGTGGGAAAGCACAGATACGCAGTATTTT. This sequence encodes CASSLAWESTDTQYF.

V is TRBV4-3 and J is TRBJ1-2; 12 bases fit TRBD1. V was clipped by 1 base and J by 8 bases; unmatched bases: 8. Germline V lookup: CDR1 LGHNA, CDR2 YSLEER. CDR3 length: 16 residues. The chain's CDR3 is CASSQGPGQGAGGYTF. The CDR3 bases are TGCGCCAGCAGCCAAGGTCCGGGACAGGGGGCGGGAGGCTACACCTTC.

The table lists this clonotype with many counts. The chain has TRBV7-9 and TRBJ2-3; D is unresolved. Germline V CDR1 and CDR2: SEHNR, FQNEAQ (reference sequence). CDR3 length: 15 amino acids. V was pared by 5 bases and J by 4 bases, with 16 bases between. The CDR3 sequence is CASSPRAARPDTQYF. DNA of the CDR3: TGTGCCAGCAGCCCAAGGGCAGCTAGGCCAGATACGCAGTATTTT. The full variable domain, in which reference TRBV7-9 and TRBJ2-3 provide the parts outside the CDR3, is DTGVSQNPRHKITKRGQNVTFRCDPISEHNRLYWYRQTLGQGPEFLTYFQNEAQLEKSRLLSDRFSAERPKGSFSTLEIQRTEQGDSAMYLCASSPRAARPDTQYFGPGTRLTVL.

This clonotype has a count of ten or more. One junction end disagrees with the germline gene, perhaps due to a read error. The chain links TRBV5-1 to TRBJ1-2, with D unresolved. CDR1 is SGHRS, CDR2 YFSETQ, per germline. The CDR3 contains 12 residues. In nucleotides, the CDR3 is TGTGCCAGCAGTTTAGAGGGCTATGGCTACACCTTC. Its translation: CASSLEGYGYTF.

V and J are TRBV29-1 and TRBJ2-3, with D perhaps given as TRBD1 or TRBD2 (5 bases each). In germline, CDR1 is SQVTM, CDR2 ANQGSEA. The CDR3 sequence is 16 residues long. The V and J ends lost 0 bases and 0 bases respectively, with 13 bases between them. This chain's CDR3 is CSVEDITGPSTDTQYF. CDR3 nucleotide sequence: TGCAGCGTTGAAGATATCACGGGGCCCAGCACAGATACGCAGTATTTT.

This sequence joins TRBV4-1 and TRBJ2-1; 10 nucleotides agree with TRBD2. The J segment lost 6 bases and the V segment lost 3 bases, leaving 5 bases of the junction unmatched. Germline assignment: CDR1 MGHRA and CDR2 YSYEKL. The CDR3 totals 15 residues. CDR3 protein: CASSQLAGDLNEQFF. The CDR3 nucleotides read TGCGCCAGCAGCCAGCTAGCGGGGGACCTCAATGAGCAGTTCTTC.

This clonotype was detected only a few times. This chain joins TRBV12-3 or TRBV12-4 and TRBJ1-1, with 12 bases that match TRBD1. The CDR3 length is 13 residues. J gave up 9 bases and V 6 bases, and 5 bases lay outside the gene matches. CDR3 in DNA: TGTGCCAGCAGCCCTAGGGACAGGGGGCAAGCTTTCTTT. The encoded protein is CASSPRDRGQAFF.

The genes are TRBV5-5 and TRBJ2-7; D call uncertain. Germline lookup yields CDR1 SGHKS and CDR2 YYEKEE (reference sequence). This CDR3 has 13 residues. Between the trimmed V and J ends, which lost 4 bases and 3 bases, there was a span of 11 bases. The DNA for the CDR3 is TGTGCCAGCAGCCACGGACGGATCTACGAGCAGTACTTC. This translates into CASSHGRIYEQYF.

This clonotype was counted only a few times. This sequence joins TRBV7-9 and TRBJ2-5; 7 nucleotides align to TRBD1. The germline gives CDR1 SEHNR, CDR2 FQNEAQ (reference sequence). J lost 2 bases, V lost 3 bases, and 6 bases had no gene match. The CDR3 loop spans 15 amino acids. CDR3 sequence (DNA): TGTGCCAGCAGCTTTGACGGGACAGATCAAGAGACCCAGTACTTC. Protein: CASSFDGTDQETQYF.

The chain links TRBV9 to TRBJ1-5; D is unclear. This CDR3 is built from 14 residues. CDR1 is SGDLS, CDR2 YYNGEE, per germline. With 4 bases removed from V and 0 bases from J, the gap between germline ends came to 8 bases. The CDR3 is CASSSSDSNQPQHF. The CDR3 DNA is TGTGCCAGCAGCTCAAGTGATAGCAATCAGCCCCAGCATTTT.

The chain employs TRBV7-9 and TRBJ2-7; TRBD2 is a possible D gene (6 bases). The germline gives CDR1 SEHNR, CDR2 FQNEAQ (reference sequence). V lost 4 bases to trimming and J lost 2 bases, with 12 bases between them. The CDR3 length is 14 residues. The CDR3 spells CASSSEGLTYEQYF. The DNA for the CDR3 is TGTGCCAGCAGCTCCGAGGGACTGACCTACGAGCAGTACTTC.

This clonotype was seen repeatedly, ten times or more. The chain combines TRBV20-1 with TRBJ2-7; D possibly corresponds to TRBD1 (6 bases). This CDR3 region has 11 residues. Deletions cut 6 bases from V and 6 bases from J, with 12 bases between. CDR1 DFQATT and CDR2 SNEGSKA come from the germline V gene (reference sequence). The CDR3 sequence is CSAPIGGEQYF. The CDR3 DNA sequence: TGCAGTGCCCCGATAGGGGGCGAGCAGTACTTC.

This clonotype was seen at least ten times. The chain combines TRBV5-1 with TRBJ2-1; D is perhaps TRBD2 (5 bases). Germline-derived CDR1 and CDR2 are SGHRS and YFSETQ. The germline V and J ends were trimmed by 8 bases and 3 bases, with 9 bases remaining between them. The CDR3 is 12 residues long. The chain's CDR3 is CASGLRYNEQFF. In DNA, the CDR3 is TGCGCCAGTGGACTGCGCTACAATGAGCAGTTCTTC.

This clonotype was recorded many times. This chain links TRBV5-1 with TRBJ2-5, with D maybe TRBD1 (6 bases). There are 13 residues in the CDR3. The V end lost 2 bases, the J end lost 4 bases, and 9 bases lay between the germline ends. In germline, CDR1 is SGHRS, CDR2 YFSETQ. The CDR3: CASSFVQGETQYF. CDR3 in DNA: TGCGCCAGCAGCTTCGTACAGGGAGAGACCCAGTACTTC.